This entry lists 27 T cell receptor beta chains sequenced from one sample in a study of blood T cell repertoires in COVID-19. Here immunoSEQ multiplex PCR was the method, and the copy in TCRdb shows in-frame clones only, minus some. The sample consists of around 80,000 clones, around 80% of them appearing once. The sample comprised peripheral blood. All receptors come from a woman at least 80 years old with active or convalescent COVID-19.

J is TRBJ2-1 and V is TRBV18, with 11 positions matching TRBD1. Looked up from germline, CDR1 is KGHSH and CDR2 is LQKENI. J lost 9 bases, V lost 2 bases, and 9 bases had no gene match. This CDR3 has 16 residues. This CDR3 reads CASSPSLGQGAGEQFF. The CDR3 nucleotides are TGTGCCAGCTCACCAAGCCTTGGACAGGGGGCAGGTGAGCAGTTCTTC.

J is TRBJ1-5 and V is TRBV4-3, with D possibly TRBD1 on 5 matching bases. The ends were cut back, 0 bases at V and 9 bases at J, with 24 bases in the middle. This CDR3 region has 18 residues. CDR1 and CDR2 (germline): LGHNA, YSLEER. The CDR3 DNA sequence: TGCGCCAGCAGCCAAGATCTGCAGGGCAGGGCCACAATATGGCCCCAGCATTTT. Encoded protein: CASSQDLQGRATIWPQHF.

In its sample, this clone was seen once. This chain links TRBV28 with TRBJ1-4; D is uncertain. Trimming shortened V by 6 bases and J by 4 bases, and 6 bases separated the two germline ends. CDR3 length equals 12 residues. Germline loops: CDR1 MDHEN, CDR2 SYDVKM. In DNA, the CDR3 is TGTGCCAGCAGGTCTAATAATGAAAAACTGTTTTTT. The encoded protein is CASRSNNEKLFF. The whole variable domain, filled in from reference TRBV28 and TRBJ1-4, reads DVKVTQSSRYLVKRTGEKVFLECVQDMDHENMFWYRQDPGLGLRLIYFSYDVKMKEKGDIPEGYSVSREKKERFSLILESASTNQTSMYLCASRSNNEKLFFGSGTQLSVL.

This rearrangement joins TRBV19 to TRBJ1-6; D gene unclear. The germline V gene has CDR1 LNHDA and CDR2 SQIVND (reference sequence). This CDR3 is built from 15 residues. V shed 1 base and J shed 7 bases, with 11 bases lying between them. The CDR3 region has the DNA TGTGCCAGTAGTATAGGTCGGGATTTAAATTCACCCCTCCACTTT. Its protein product is CASSIGRDLNSPLHF.

The genes are TRBV5-6 and TRBJ2-7; unclear D gene. The CDR3 has 15 residues. Germline V gives CDR1 SGHDT, CDR2 YYEEEE. Deletions cut 3 bases from V and 6 bases from J, with 19 bases between. The CDR3 bases are TGTGCCAGCAGCTCCCGCCAGACTCCCGGTGGCGAGCAGTACTTC. Encoded protein: CASSSRQTPGGEQYF.

The rearrangement links TRBV6-5 to TRBJ1-2; TRBD1 might be the D (6 bases). The CDR3 covers 15 residues. Looked up from germline, CDR1 is MNHEY and CDR2 is SVGAGI. Between the trimmed V and J ends, which lost 8 bases and 0 bases, there was a span of 16 bases. The DNA for the CDR3 is TGTGCCAGCTGGACAGTACTCCCTTCTAACTATGGCTACACCTTC. Amino acids: CASWTVLPSNYGYTF.

The chain carries TRBV28 and TRBJ2-4; TRBD2 agrees at 7 bases. The germline V gene has CDR1 MDHEN and CDR2 SYDVKM. V shed 10 bases, J shed 3 bases, and the junction held 21 bases outside the gene matches. CDR3 length equals 18 residues. The CDR3 is CATVAGRDRRKGKNIQYF. Written as DNA, the CDR3 is TGTGCCACCGTCGCGGGGAGGGATAGGAGGAAAGGCAAAAACATTCAGTACTTC.

This clone was counted once. The sample carries other DNA sequences with the same CDR3. V gene TRBV6-6 combines with J gene TRBJ2-7, with 8 bases fitting TRBD1. The V segment lost 5 bases and the J segment 0 bases; nucleotides outside the gene matches: 6. CDR3 length: 15 amino acids. Germline-derived CDR1 and CDR2 are MNHNY and SVGAGI (reference sequence). The CDR3 is CASSPGQGYSYEQYF. CDR3 sequence (DNA): TGTGCCAGCAGTCCCGGACAGGGATACTCCTACGAGCAGTACTTC.

The chain carries TRBV9 and TRBJ2-1; TRBD2 aligns across 8 bases. Trimming took 0 bases from V and 5 from J; bases not matched to a gene: 4. The CDR3 has 15 residues. CDR1 is SGDLS and CDR2 is YYNGEE in the germline V gene. The CDR3 sequence is CASSVGLAGDNEQFF. The CDR3 bases are TGTGCCAGCAGCGTAGGTCTAGCGGGTGACAATGAGCAGTTCTTC.

This chain connects TRBV6-5 to TRBJ2-1; TRBD2 matches 9 bases. V shed 8 bases and J 3 bases; nucleotides not matched to a gene: 8. The CDR3 sequence is 15 residues long. Germline V CDR1 and CDR2: MNHEY, SVGAGI. The CDR3 DNA reads as TGTGCCAGCGGCGTCCTAGCGGGGATCTACAATGAGCAGTTCTTC. It codes for CASGVLAGIYNEQFF.

This clone was seen more than once but under ten times. CDR3 nucleotides: TGTGCCAGCAGTCAAAGAACCGGGACTAGCGTTCTCGGGGAGCTGTTTTTT. It specifies CASSQRTGTSVLGELFF. V and J are TRBV6-6 and TRBJ2-2; 10 bases match TRBD2. This CDR3 has 17 amino acids. Per germline, CDR1 MNHNY and CDR2 SVGAGI (reference sequence). V shed 5 bases and J 7 bases; nucleotides not matched to a gene: 13.

The J gene is TRBJ2-3, the V gene TRBV20-1; D is unresolved. V was shortened by 5 bases and J by 10 bases, with 4 bases between the two germline ends. The CDR3 totals 8 residues. Germline V lookup: CDR1 DFQATT, CDR2 SNEGSKA (reference sequence). This CDR3 reads CSAHAQYF. Written as DNA, the CDR3 is TGCAGTGCTCATGCGCAGTATTTT.

This rearrangement joins TRBV3-1 (or the pseudogene TRBV3-2) to TRBJ2-7; maybe TRBD1 (6 bases). Germline V CDR1 and CDR2: LGHDT, YNNKEL (reference sequence). V lost 0 bases and J lost 3, with 12 bases in between. There are 15 residues in the CDR3. The CDR3 region is CASSQEGQGNYEQYF. DNA of the CDR3: TGTGCCAGCAGCCAAGAGGGCCAGGGGAACTACGAGCAGTACTTC.

The chain uses TRBV5-1 and TRBJ1-5; 11 bases agree with TRBD1. CDR1 is SGHRS and CDR2 is YFSETQ in the germline V gene. V gave up 4 bases and J gave up 5 bases; unmatched junction bases: 5. This CDR3 comprises 15 residues. DNA for the CDR3: TGCGCCAGCAGCCCGGGACAGGGGGGCCATCAGCCCCAGCATTTT. As protein: CASSPGQGGHQPQHF.

The rearrangement uses TRBV7-9 and TRBJ2-7, with D perhaps TRBD1 (6 bases). Germline loops: CDR1 SEHNR, CDR2 FQNEAQ (reference sequence). The CDR3 runs to 14 residues. Trimming cost V 4 bases and J 6 bases, with 16 bases left between them. The CDR3, as DNA: TGTGCCAGCAGCTCTGCACAGGGAAGGGGCGAGCAGTACTTC. Its translation is CASSSAQGRGEQYF.

V usage is TRBV19 and J usage is TRBJ1-5, with D perhaps matching TRBD1 (6 bases). The germline CDR1 and CDR2 sequences are LNHDA and SQIVND (reference sequence). Trimming removed 6 bases at V and 6 bases at J, with 15 bases between. The CDR3 contains 14 residues. The CDR3 coding sequence is TGTGCCAGTAGCCACAGGGAGGGACGTCAGCCCCAGCATTTT. Protein product: CASSHREGRQPQHF.

The chain joins TRBV7-9 to TRBJ2-1; D gene uncertain. Germline assignment: CDR1 SEHNR and CDR2 FQNEAQ (reference sequence). Between the trimmed V and J ends, which lost 8 bases and 1 base, there was a span of 12 bases. CDR3 size: 14 residues. This CDR3 reads CASSERESYNEQFF. CDR3 nucleotides: TGTGCCAGCTCGGAGAGAGAATCCTACAATGAGCAGTTCTTC. The whole variable domain, filled in from reference TRBV7-9 and TRBJ2-1, reads DTGVSQNPRHKITKRGQNVTFRCDPISEHNRLYWYRQTLGQGPEFLTYFQNEAQLEKSRLLSDRFSAERPKGSFSTLEIQRTEQGDSAMYLCASSERESYNEQFFGPGTRLTVL.

J is TRBJ1-6 and V is TRBV6-5; the D gene is possibly TRBD1 (6 bases). V lost 7 bases and J 2 bases, leaving 12 bases between the germline ends. In germline, CDR1 is MNHEY, CDR2 SVGAGI. This CDR3 is built from 15 residues. In DNA, the CDR3 is TGTGCCAGCACCCCAGGGGACCCCTATAATTCACCCCTCCACTTT. The encoded protein is CASTPGDPYNSPLHF.

The rearrangement links TRBV25-1 to TRBJ1-2, with D maybe TRBD1 (5 bases). V lost 6 bases and J lost 3, with 20 bases in between. The CDR3 consists of 16 residues. The germline V gene has CDR1 MGHDK and CDR2 SYGVNS. In DNA, the CDR3 is TGTGCCAGCAGACCCGAAATGGGGCAGGGTGACTATGGCTACACCTTC. Its translation: CASRPEMGQGDYGYTF.

The CDR3 DNA is TGTGCCAGCAGCGGCGGACAGGGGTTTCGTAGGCGGGAGTTCTTC. Encoded protein: CASSGGQGFRRREFF. The chain joins TRBV7-2 to TRBJ2-1; 9 bases agree with TRBD1. This CDR3 comprises 15 residues. Germline assignment: CDR1 SGHTA and CDR2 FQGNSA. The junction had 16 bases not matched to a gene; V was cut back by 5 bases and J by 14 bases.

The V gene is TRBV6-4, the J gene TRBJ2-5; 8 nucleotides align to TRBD1. The CDR3 has 13 residues. Germline V gives CDR1 MRHNA, CDR2 SNTAGT. The ends lost 3 bases at V and 4 bases at J; junction bases unmatched: 1. The CDR3 region is CASSETGGETQYF. The CDR3, as DNA: TGTGCCAGCAGTGAAACAGGGGGAGAGACCCAGTACTTC.

The table lists this clone with a count of one. The chain combines TRBV18 with TRBJ2-4; TRBD1 agrees at 12 bases. Germline assignment: CDR1 KGHSH and CDR2 LQKENI. This CDR3 is 18 amino acids long. Losses at the gene ends were 6 bases for V and 9 bases for J; bases not matched to a gene: 18. Here the CDR3 reads CASSEPGQGAKLDAIQYF. The CDR3 DNA sequence: TGTGCCAGCTCGGAACCGGGACAGGGGGCGAAATTGGATGCCATTCAGTACTTC.

CDR3 nucleotides: TGTGCCAGCCTAAACCAGGGAAGCTCCTACGAGCAGTACTTC. Translated, it gives CASLNQGSSYEQYF. J is TRBJ2-7 and V is TRBV28; D is possibly TRBD1 (5 bases). The CDR3 spans 14 residues. V was cut by 8 bases and J by 0 bases, with 14 bases left in between. Germline V CDR1 and CDR2: MDHEN, SYDVKM.

This clone was found a few times. The chain links TRBV7-2 to TRBJ1-3; D uncertain. The germline V gene encodes CDR1 SGHTA and CDR2 FQGNSA. V lost 5 bases and J 0 bases, leaving 11 bases between the germline ends. The CDR3 extends over 15 amino acids. This chain's CDR3 is CASSPREGSGNTIYF. For the CDR3, the DNA is TGTGCCAGCAGCCCCCGGGAGGGCTCTGGAAACACCATATATTTT.

The chain joins TRBV19 to TRBJ2-1; 13 bases match TRBD2. CDR3 length: 16 residues. Germline trimming cut 5 bases from V and 6 bases from J; bases unmatched to any gene: 7. CDR1 is LNHDA and CDR2 is SQIVND in the germline V gene (reference sequence). The CDR3 loop is CASSHPGLAGLNEQFF. The CDR3 DNA follows: TGTGCCAGTAGTCATCCGGGACTAGCGGGACTCAATGAGCAGTTCTTC.

This clone was seen a single time. The rearrangement links TRBV7-2 to TRBJ1-6; D might be TRBD1 (5 bases). CDR3 length: 16 residues. Trimming cost V 4 bases and J 4 bases, with 14 bases left between them. Germline CDR1 is SGHTA and CDR2 is FQGNSA. The CDR3 DNA reads TGTGCCAGCAGCTCTCAGAGAGACAGATATAATTCACCCCTCCACTTT. Protein sequence: CASSSQRDRYNSPLHF.

The V call is TRBV28, the J call TRBJ2-1, with D possibly matching TRBD1 (5 bases). Germline assignment: CDR1 MDHEN and CDR2 SYDVKM. This CDR3 contains 12 residues. Trimming pared 5 bases from V and 9 bases from J, leaving 11 bases between. The DNA of the CDR3 is TGTGCCAGCAGTGTCAGGGAAATTGAGCAGTTCTTC. It encodes CASSVREIEQFF.